This paragraph covers one T cell receptor (beta chain) sequence. Its antigen is currently unknown. The data derive from a study of cytomegalovirus exposure and HLA in healthy donors. General study points: A later analysis reportedly identified an Asian-associated ancestry cluster as carrying fewer N-insertions than the roughly 720-donor mean.

The PCR had 60 Vbeta and 13 Jbeta primers. Data came from immunoSEQ multiplex PCR; TCRdb stores just in-frame clones and leaves some out. This table holds fewer than 200,000 clones, roughly 80% found once. The sample consisted of PBMCs. The sequence came from a girl aged 2-10 years in good health and CMV-seropositive.

The CDR3 sequence is CAWWSGTGELFF. As DNA, the CDR3 is TGTGCCTGGTGGTCGGGAACCGGGGAGCTGTTTTTT. The chain uses TRBV30 and TRBJ2-2; weak D call: TRBD2 (5 bases). The CDR3 runs 12 residues. V gave up 5 bases and J gave up 5 bases, with 9 bases separating them. The V gene's germline CDR1 is GTSNPN and CDR2 SVGIG (reference sequence).